This T cell receptor (beta chain) was profiled in a study of cytomegalovirus exposure and HLA in healthy donors. Points from the study as a whole: In vitro confirmation showed three CMV-associated chains to be CMV antigen specific. Reports showed the classifier diagnosing cytomegalovirus status with high specificity and sensitivity. The authors listed 150 or so TCR beta chains as cytomegalovirus-associated.

V shed 4 bases and J 6 bases; nucleotides not matched to a gene: 1. The CDR3 length is 14 residues. Germline V gene sequence: CDR1 LNHDA, CDR2 SQIVND (reference sequence). A note on this clone: Its matching antigen is unknown.

The method was immunoSEQ multiplex PCR; TCRdb's version includes in-frame clones alone and lacks a portion of them. The top ten hold less than 9% of the sample, which has around 180,000 clones, 75% to 90% seen once. A roughly 120-subject validation cohort, separate from the roughly 670-subject first cohort, supplied the donors. The receptor was isolated from a man aged 18 to 29 in good health and CMV-seropositive. Sequenced material: PBMCs. This rearrangement joins TRBV19 to TRBJ2-1; the match to TRBD2 covers 12 bases. CDR3 amino acids: CASSTSGRANEQFF. The CDR3 DNA is TGTGCCAGTAGTACTAGCGGGAGGGCCAATGAGCAGTTCTTC.